The 24 T cell receptor beta chains in this list originate from one sample, sequenced in a study of tumor and adjacent non-tumor tissue in lung cancer. No cell sorting was done before RNA was extracted from the tissue. The normal lung tissue was taken more than 3 cm from the tumor edge. The library came from three nested PCR rounds adapted from ARM-PCR protocols. One entry per CDR3 protein results from TCRdb running MiXCR on the multiplex PCR reads. Counted here are fewer than 45,000 distinct CDR3 sequences, 60% to 65% occurring once; the ten biggest clones make up under 20%. The specimen was distant non-tumor lung tissue. Source of these receptors: a woman in her forties with non-small cell lung cancer.

On this clonotype: A read error is likely, as this CDR3 ends without the conserved phenylalanine or tryptophan. This sequence joins TRBV10-1 and TRBJ1-1; D unclear. CDR1 WNHNN and CDR2 SYGVQD come from the germline V gene (reference sequence). CDR3 length: 13 amino acids. The CDR3 DNA sequence: TGCGCCAGCAGGACGGCCAAGAACACCGAAGCTTTCTTG. Translating it yields CASRTAKNTEAFL.

On this clonotype itself: A much larger clone lies one base from this, so it may be a read error. The V gene is TRBV6-1, the J gene TRBJ2-3, with TRBD1 as a possible D gene (5 bases). From germline, CDR1 is MNHNS and CDR2 SASEGT. The CDR3 has 11 residues. Here the CDR3 reads CASIRVDMQYF. CDR3 sequence (DNA): TGTGCCAGCATCAGGGTTGATATGCAGTATTTT.

As for this clonotype: The junction does not match germline at one end; this may be a read error. The V call is TRBV28, the J call TRBJ1-2; no firm D call. CDR3 length: 14 amino acids. Germline V gives CDR1 MDHEN, CDR2 SYDVKM. The CDR3 protein is CVSFRQGRAYGYTF. CDR3 DNA: TGTGTCAGCTTTCGCCAAGGTCGGGCCTATGGCTACACATTC.

Comment on this clonotype: The missing conserved phenylalanine or tryptophan at the end of this CDR3 makes a read error likely. V gene TRBV11-2 combines with J gene TRBJ1-5; D is uncertain. V lost 3 bases, J lost 7 bases, and 10 bases lay in between. This CDR3 contains 13 residues. Germline V gene data show CDR1 as SGHAT and CDR2 as FQNNGV. The CDR3 loop reads CASSFSEWQPQHV. The CDR3 DNA reads as TGTGCCAGCAGCTTCTCAGAGTGGCAGCCCCAGCATGTT.

This clonotype was seen a single time. A read error is possible here, since a much larger clone lies one base away. The chain joins TRBV5-1 to TRBJ1-4; D is undetermined. Germline V CDR1 and CDR2: SGHRS, YFSETQ. The CDR3 extends over 12 amino acids. The V end lost 4 bases, the J end lost 11 bases, and 12 bases lay between the germline ends. CDR3 bases: TGCGCCAGCAGCGGGGAAACGAACAAACTGTTTTTT. It specifies CASSGETNKLFF.

This clonotype has ten or more counts. The V gene is TRBV5-4, the J gene TRBJ2-7, with D perhaps TRBD1 (5 bases). The V and J ends lost 4 bases and 0 bases respectively, with 14 bases between them. This CDR3 region has 15 residues. Germline values: CDR1 SGHNT, CDR2 YYREEE (reference sequence). The CDR3 spells CASSPPDSRSYEQYF. The CDR3 DNA reads TGTGCCAGCAGCCCGCCAGACAGCCGCTCCTACGAGCAGTACTTC.

The sample holds many counts of this clonotype. The genes are TRBV20-1 and TRBJ2-1; 9 bases match TRBD2. The CDR3 is 15 residues long. Trimming removed 0 bases from V and 4 bases from J; junction bases left unmatched: 4. CDR1 is DFQATT, CDR2 SNEGSKA, per germline (reference sequence). CDR3 protein: CSARDLAGEYNEQFF. The CDR3 nucleotides are TGCAGTGCTAGAGACTTAGCGGGAGAGTACAATGAGCAGTTCTTC.

As to this clonotype: This clone may be a read error of a much larger clone one base away. The chain joins TRBV28 to TRBJ1-1; maybe TRBD1 (5 bases). V was trimmed by 3 bases and J by 5 bases, leaving 19 bases between them. CDR1 MDHEN and CDR2 SYDVKM come from the germline V gene. CDR3 size: 16 residues. The CDR3: CASSLSPTLAGTEAFF. The CDR3 nucleotides read TGTGCCAGCAGTTTGTCCCCCACTTTGGCAGGGACTGAAGCTTTCTTT.

The chain couples TRBV20-1 to TRBJ2-5; 9 bases align to TRBD2. CDR1 is DFQATT and CDR2 is SNEGSKA in the germline V gene (reference sequence). The CDR3 is 15 amino acids. Trimming at V came to 2 bases and at J to 5 bases, leaving 9 bases not matched to a gene. CDR3 in DNA: TGCAGTGCTAGACGCTTGGGACTAGCTAGGGAGACCCAGTACTTC. Its translation is CSARRLGLARETQYF.

The rearrangement joins TRBV6-5 to TRBJ1-5; TRBD1 matches 9 bases. J was trimmed by 3 bases and V by 6 bases; bases with no gene match: 18. The germline V gene has CDR1 MNHEY and CDR2 SVGAGI. This CDR3 comprises 19 residues. Here the CDR3 DNA reads TGTGCCAGCAGGATTAGGGGACAGGGAGGTCTTGGGAACAATCAGCCCCAGCATTTT. Its protein product is CASRIRGQGGLGNNQPQHF.

About this clonotype: A much larger clone differs from this one at a single base, so this may be a read error. The rearrangement links TRBV30 to TRBJ1-1; D not resolved. The germline gives CDR1 GTSNPN, CDR2 SVGIG (reference sequence). CDR3 length: 18 amino acids. The CDR3 is CAWLRSPTRRPGNTEVFF. CDR3 coding DNA: TGTGCCTGGCTTAGATCCCCGACACGTAGGCCGGGGAACACTGAAGTTTTCTTT. Full variable domain (outside the CDR3, taken from reference TRBV30 and TRBJ1-1): SQTIHQWPATLVQPVGSPLSLECTVEGTSNPNLYWYRQAAGRGLQLLFYSVGIGQISSEVPQNLSASRPQDRQFILSSKKLLLSDSGFYLCAWLRSPTRRPGNTEVFFGQGTRLTVV.

This clonotype was found many times. This chain uses TRBV7-9 with TRBJ2-1, with TRBD2 matching 7 bases. This CDR3 is 13 amino acids long. Per the germline V gene, CDR1 is SEHNR and CDR2 is FQNEAQ (reference sequence). With 5 bases clipped from V and 10 bases from J, the junction kept 8 bases outside the gene matches. CDR3 in amino acids: CASSQRIAGEQFF. For the CDR3, the DNA is TGTGCCAGCAGCCAAAGGATAGCGGGCGAGCAGTTCTTC.

Concerning this clonotype: The junction departs from germline at one end; a sequencing error may be responsible. This chain joins TRBV11-2 and TRBJ2-7, with 7 bases fitting TRBD2. Germline lookup yields CDR1 SGHAT and CDR2 FQNNGV. The CDR3 is 14 residues long. CDR3 in amino acids: CANSLKRDSYEQYF. CDR3 sequence (DNA): TGTGCCAACAGCTTAAAGCGGGACTCATACGAGCAGTACTTC.

On this clonotype: One end of the junction fails to match germline, which may point to a read error. The chain recombines TRBV11-3 with TRBJ2-1, with 10 bases identical to TRBD2. Germline CDR1 and CDR2: SGHNT and YENEEA. The CDR3 is made up of 16 amino acids. As DNA, the CDR3 is TGTGCCAGAAGCGATCCAGGACTAGCGGCCAATAATGAGCAGTCCTTC. Its translation: CARSDPGLAANNEQSF. The full variable domain, completed using reference TRBV11-3 and TRBJ2-1, is EAGVVQSPRYKIIEKKQPVAFWCNPISGHNTLYWYLQNLGQGPELLIRYENEEAVDDSQLPKDRFSAERLKGVDSTLKIQPAELGDSAVYLCARSDPGLAANNEQSFGPGTRLTVL.

The V gene is TRBV30, the J gene TRBJ1-1, with unresolved D. The CDR3 consists of 14 residues. Germline V CDR1 and CDR2: GTSNPN, SVGIG (reference sequence). The V end was cut by 4 bases, the J end by 7 bases, with 19 bases between. The CDR3 loop is CAWTLRPRSNEAFF. The DNA of the CDR3 is TGTGCCTGGACCTTACGGCCCAGGAGCAATGAAGCTTTCTTT.

This clonotype has just a few counts. A much bigger clone sits one base away, suggesting this may be a read error. V and J are TRBV28 and TRBJ2-3, with 14 bases identical to TRBD2. Germline CDR1 and CDR2: MDHEN and SYDVKM. With V trimmed by 8 bases and J by 2 bases, 12 bases remained unmatched. The length of the CDR3 is 18 residues. CDR3 loop: CASGPLQTSGRATDTQYF. The CDR3 nucleotides are TGTGCCAGCGGCCCCCTCCAGACTAGCGGGAGGGCCACAGATACGCAGTATTTT.

About this clonotype itself: This CDR3 is missing its conserved last phenylalanine or tryptophan, likely due to a read error. The DNA is left out, because the CDR3 cannot be placed on it with certainty; the CDR3 is given as TCRdb lists it. CDR3 sequence: CASSGDTNYEQNS. The chain has TRBV10-2 and TRBJ2-7. The CDR3 totals 13 residues, both ends included. Germline V CDR1 and CDR2: WSHSY, SAAADI.

About this clonotype: At one boundary the junction diverges from the germline segment, which might be a read error. This chain links TRBV11-2 with TRBJ2-3; D possibly corresponds to TRBD1 (5 bases). The CDR3 is 15 amino acids. In germline, CDR1 is SGHAT, CDR2 FQNNGV. The CDR3 DNA is TGTGCCAGCAGCTTAGGGGCGATGCCGACAGATATGCAGTATTTT. Protein product: CASSLGAMPTDMQYF.

As for this clonotype: Here the CDR3 omits its conserved ending phenylalanine or tryptophan, so a read error is the likely source. The chain uses TRBV5-6 and TRBJ2-7; a weak D match, TRBD2 (5 bases). Germline-derived CDR1 and CDR2 are SGHDT and YYEEEE. Trimming stripped 1 base from V and 3 bases from J, with 14 bases between. The CDR3 length is 15 residues. The CDR3 protein is CASSLSGLLNYEQYS. The CDR3 DNA sequence: TGTGCCAGCAGCTTGAGCGGACTCCTCAACTACGAGCAGTACTCC.

The J gene is TRBJ2-2, the V gene TRBV29-1; 7 nucleotides line up with TRBD1. Germline assignment: CDR1 SQVTM and CDR2 ANQGSEA. With V trimmed by 5 bases and J by 4 bases, 10 bases remained unmatched. This CDR3 contains 15 residues. The CDR3 reads CSVSRQGLGTGELFF. CDR3 in DNA: TGCAGCGTTTCCCGACAGGGCCTAGGCACCGGGGAGCTGTTTTTT.

In its sample, this clonotype was seen once. One end of the junction varies from germline; a read error may be responsible. This chain connects TRBV11-3 to TRBJ2-7; tentatively, D is TRBD1 or TRBD2 (6 bases each). The CDR3 is 17 residues long. Germline V lookup: CDR1 SGHNT, CDR2 YENEEA. CDR3: CTSSLGGAGVTHYEQYF. As DNA, the CDR3 is TGTACCAGCAGCTTAGGAGGGGCAGGGGTCACGCACTACGAGCAGTACTTC.

Comments on this clonotype: Relative to the germline gene, one junction end is altered; a read error may explain this. The chain recombines TRBV20-1 with TRBJ2-7; the D gene is possibly TRBD2 (6 bases). Germline V gene sequence: CDR1 DFQATT, CDR2 SNEGSKA (reference sequence). CDR3 length equals 12 residues. The CDR3, as DNA: TGCAATGCTAGAGATTCCGGGAGAAGTACCTACTTC. Protein product: CNARDSGRSTYF.

The chain couples TRBV12-3 or TRBV12-4 to TRBJ2-2; D not resolved. V lost 5 bases and J 6 bases, leaving 22 bases between the germline ends. This CDR3 spans 17 amino acids. CDR3 amino acids: CASSVSIDWPSAGELFF. In DNA form, the CDR3 reads TGTGCCAGCAGTGTAAGTATTGATTGGCCTTCTGCCGGGGAGCTGTTTTTT.

In this sample, this clonotype turned up a few times. V and J are TRBV2 and TRBJ2-1, with 9 bases lining up with TRBD1. This CDR3 has 14 amino acids. Germline loops: CDR1 SNHLY, CDR2 FYNNEI. With 8 bases clipped from V and 8 bases from J, the junction kept 10 bases outside the gene matches. CDR3 nucleotides: TGTGCCAGCGCGGAACAGGGGGCGAGGCATGAGCAGTTCTTC. Protein: CASAEQGARHEQFF.